This T cell receptor beta chain was profiled in a study of blood T cell repertoires in COVID-19. The wider study: T cells, B-cell-depleted T cells, or PBMCs provided the cDNA or gDNA that served as material.

As processed by the authors: For nucleated cells, counts were estimated from reference gene primer amplification. Clones were read by immunoSEQ multiplex PCR, and TCRdb kept only the in-frame ones, dropping some. That table supplies the V and J calls and clone size; D and trimming were determined from the DNA. Among 300,000 to 350,000 clones, about 85% were seen once, and the ten largest hold less than 2.5%. The sample comprised peripheral blood. The clonotype comes from a man aged 18 to 35 with active or convalescent COVID-19.

The CDR3 region has the DNA TGTGCCAGCAGTTCGAGTCGACAGGCCATTTTTTATGGCTACACCTTC. It is translated as CASSSSRQAIFYGYTF. The rearrangement uses TRBV6-5 and TRBJ1-2, with a possible D match to TRBD1 (6 bases). Per the germline V gene, CDR1 is MNHEY and CDR2 is SVGAGI. V was clipped by 4 bases and J by 5 bases, with 20 bases between them. The CDR3 is made up of 16 amino acids.